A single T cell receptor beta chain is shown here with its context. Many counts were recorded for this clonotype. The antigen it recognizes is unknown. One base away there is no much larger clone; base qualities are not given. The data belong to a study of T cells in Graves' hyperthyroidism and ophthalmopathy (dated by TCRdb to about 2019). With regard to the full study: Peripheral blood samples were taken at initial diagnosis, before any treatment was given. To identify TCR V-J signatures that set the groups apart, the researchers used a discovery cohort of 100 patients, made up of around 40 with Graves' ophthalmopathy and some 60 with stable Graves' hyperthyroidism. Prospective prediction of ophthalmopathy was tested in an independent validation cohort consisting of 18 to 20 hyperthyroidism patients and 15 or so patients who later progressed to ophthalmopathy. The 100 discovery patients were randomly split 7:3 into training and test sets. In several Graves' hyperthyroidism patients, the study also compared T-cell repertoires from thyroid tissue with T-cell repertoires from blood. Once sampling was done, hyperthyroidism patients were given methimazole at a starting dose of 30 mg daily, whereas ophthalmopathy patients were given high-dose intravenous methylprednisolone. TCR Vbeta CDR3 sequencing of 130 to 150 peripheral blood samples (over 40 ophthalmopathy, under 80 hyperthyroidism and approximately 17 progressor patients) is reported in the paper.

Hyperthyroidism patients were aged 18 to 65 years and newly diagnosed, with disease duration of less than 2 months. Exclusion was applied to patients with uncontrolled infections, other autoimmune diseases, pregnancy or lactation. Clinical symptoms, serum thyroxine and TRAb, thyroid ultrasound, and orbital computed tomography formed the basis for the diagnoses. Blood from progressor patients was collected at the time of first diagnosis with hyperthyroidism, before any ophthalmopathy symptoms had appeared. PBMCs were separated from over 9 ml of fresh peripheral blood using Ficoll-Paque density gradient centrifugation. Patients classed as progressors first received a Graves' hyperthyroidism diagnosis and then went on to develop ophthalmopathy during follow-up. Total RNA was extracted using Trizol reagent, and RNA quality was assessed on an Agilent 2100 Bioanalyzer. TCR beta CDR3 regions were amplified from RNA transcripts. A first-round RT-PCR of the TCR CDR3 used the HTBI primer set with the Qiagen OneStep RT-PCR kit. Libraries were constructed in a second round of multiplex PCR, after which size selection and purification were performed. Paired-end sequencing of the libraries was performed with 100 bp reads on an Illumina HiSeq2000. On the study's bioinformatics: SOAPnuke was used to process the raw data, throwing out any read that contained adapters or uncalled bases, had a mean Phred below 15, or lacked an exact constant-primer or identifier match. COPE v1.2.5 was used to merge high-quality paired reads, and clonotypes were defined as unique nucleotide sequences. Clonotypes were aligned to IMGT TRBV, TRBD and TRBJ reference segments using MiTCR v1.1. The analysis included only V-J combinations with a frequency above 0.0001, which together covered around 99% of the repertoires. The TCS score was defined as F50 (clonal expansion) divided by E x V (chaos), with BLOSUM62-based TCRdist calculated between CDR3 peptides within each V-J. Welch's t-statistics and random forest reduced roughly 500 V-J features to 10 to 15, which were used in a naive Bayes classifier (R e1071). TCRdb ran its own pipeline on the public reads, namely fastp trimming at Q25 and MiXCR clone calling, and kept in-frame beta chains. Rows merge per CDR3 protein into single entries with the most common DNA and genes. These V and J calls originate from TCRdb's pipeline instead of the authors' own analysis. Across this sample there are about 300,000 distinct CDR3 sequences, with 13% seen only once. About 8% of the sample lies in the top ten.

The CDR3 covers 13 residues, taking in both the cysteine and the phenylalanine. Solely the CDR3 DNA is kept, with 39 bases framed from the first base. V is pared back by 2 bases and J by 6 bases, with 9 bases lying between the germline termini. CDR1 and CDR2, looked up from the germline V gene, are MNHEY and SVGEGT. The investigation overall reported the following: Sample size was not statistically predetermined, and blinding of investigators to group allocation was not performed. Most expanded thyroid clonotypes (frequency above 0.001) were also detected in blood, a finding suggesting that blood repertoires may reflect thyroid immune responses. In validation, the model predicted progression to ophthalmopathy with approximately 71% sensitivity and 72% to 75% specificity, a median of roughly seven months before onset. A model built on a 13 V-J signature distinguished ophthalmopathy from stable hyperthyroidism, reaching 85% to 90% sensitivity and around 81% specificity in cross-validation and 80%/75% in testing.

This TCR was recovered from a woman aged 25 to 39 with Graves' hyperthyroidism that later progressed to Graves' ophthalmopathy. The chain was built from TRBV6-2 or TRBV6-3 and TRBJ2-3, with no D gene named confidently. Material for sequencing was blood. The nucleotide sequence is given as TGTGCCAGCAGTTACGTCCCTTGGGATACGCAGTATTTT. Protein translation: CASSYVPWDTQYF.